This T cell receptor (beta chain) was obtained from a study of breast tumors, draining lymph nodes, adjacent tissues. Germline assignment: CDR1 SGHNT and CDR2 YYREEE (reference sequence). The CDR3 totals 16 residues. The J segment lost 7 bases and the V segment lost 4 bases, leaving 11 bases of the junction unmatched. This clonotype was observed many times. Its antigen is not known. From the multiplex PCR reads, TCRdb called clonotypes with MiXCR, one entry per CDR3 protein. The data contain about 25,000 distinct CDR3 sequences, approximately 20% of them singletons. Overall study results and limits: Findings are consistent with lymph node origin and intratumoral expansion of most tumor T cells. That most tumor T cells come from lymph nodes remained unproven. Tumor repertoires ranked between lymph nodes and nontumor tissue in diversity, with V and J gene preferences.

The source of this sequence is a female donor with breast cancer. Some clones in this sample may be carry-over from other donors' samples. The rearrangement joins TRBV5-4 to TRBJ2-1, with 10 nucleotides matching TRBD2. What was sequenced was breast tumor tissue. The chain's CDR3 is CASSNQAGGPGNEQFF. For the CDR3, the DNA is TGTGCCAGCAGCAATCAAGCGGGAGGGCCAGGAAATGAGCAGTTCTTC.